The 15 T cell receptor beta chains listed next were all sequenced from one sample in a study of T cells after yellow fever vaccination. MiXCR, run by TCRdb on the 5' RACE reads, gives a single entry per CDR3 protein. The data hold approximately 510,000 distinct CDR3 sequences, with about a fifth observed a single time. Specimen: PBMCs, collected approximately 20 days after the first yellow fever vaccination. These receptor sequences come from a man aged 18 to 30 who received the YFV17D yellow fever vaccine.

The rearrangement links TRBV7-9 to TRBJ2-5; D is possibly TRBD2 (6 bases). The CDR3 consists of 12 residues. CDR1 SEHNR and CDR2 FQNEAQ come from the germline V gene (reference sequence). V lost 6 bases and J lost 13, with 18 bases in between. The CDR3 coding sequence is TGTGCCAGCAGAGAAATGCGGGGCCTTGGGTACTTC. This gives the protein CASREMRGLGYF.

V is TRBV18 and J is TRBJ2-2; D is possibly TRBD2 (6 bases). Trimming took 2 bases from V and 6 from J, leaving 13 bases between them. CDR1 KGHSH and CDR2 LQKENI come from the germline V gene. The CDR3 is 15 residues long. The CDR3 nucleotides read TGTGCCAGCTCACCAGGAGGGCCGAGGGCCGGGGAGCTGTTTTTT. This gives the protein CASSPGGPRAGELFF.

In its sample, this clonotype was seen a few times. V usage is TRBV3-1 and J usage is TRBJ2-4; the D gene is possibly TRBD2 (6 bases). This CDR3 spans 13 amino acids. Trimming took 8 bases from V and 1 from J, leaving 9 bases between them. Germline V gives CDR1 LGHDT, CDR2 YNNKEL (reference sequence). CDR3 in amino acids: CASQGGAKNIQYF. As DNA, the CDR3 is TGTGCCAGCCAAGGAGGGGCCAAAAACATTCAGTACTTC.

The chain combines TRBV7-2 with TRBJ2-5; either TRBD1 or TRBD2 may fit D (5 bases each). The CDR3 consists of 13 residues. From germline, CDR1 is SGHTA and CDR2 FQGNSA. V gave up 5 bases and J gave up 8 bases, with 15 bases separating them. The CDR3 coding sequence is TGTGCCAGCAGCCAAAGGAACGGGGCTACCCAGTACTTC. Translating it yields CASSQRNGATQYF.

The V gene is TRBV6-1, the J gene TRBJ2-5, with 12 bases fitting TRBD2. V dropped 8 bases and J dropped 2; count of bases not matched to a gene: 15. The CDR3 has 18 amino acids. Germline loops: CDR1 MNHNS, CDR2 SASEGT. CDR3 sequence (DNA): TGTGCCAGCCACCCCCCTAGCGGGGGGGCGAGTGAACAAGAGACCCAGTACTTC. As protein: CASHPPSGGASEQETQYF.

Many counts were recorded for this clonotype. The chain has TRBV4-2 and TRBJ1-3; 7 nucleotides agree with TRBD1. V trimming: 3 bases; J trimming: 0 bases; junction bases outside the gene matches: 5. This CDR3 has 16 residues. Germline V lookup: CDR1 LGHNA, CDR2 YNFKEQ. CDR3 sequence: CASSHRDSPSGNTIYF. The DNA of the CDR3 is TGTGCCAGCAGCCACCGGGACAGCCCCTCTGGAAACACCATATATTTT.

The sample holds a few counts of this clonotype. The chain links TRBV30 to TRBJ2-5; D ambiguous. The CDR3 is 13 residues long. Trimming removed 0 bases from V and 4 bases from J, with 9 bases in between. Per the germline V gene, CDR1 is GTSNPN and CDR2 is SVGIG (reference sequence). The CDR3 spells CAWSVQISETQYF. CDR3 nucleotides: TGTGCCTGGAGTGTACAGATTTCAGAGACCCAGTACTTC.

This chain links TRBV7-9 with TRBJ2-3; possibly TRBD2 for D (7 bases). The length of the CDR3 is 15 residues. The germline CDR1 and CDR2 sequences are SEHNR and FQNEAQ (reference sequence). Trimming took off 3 bases at V and 3 bases at J, with 13 bases between the two ends. CDR3 sequence: CASSFGGPATDTQYF. The CDR3, as DNA: TGTGCCAGCAGCTTCGGGGGGCCAGCGACAGATACGCAGTATTTT.

CDR3 sequence: CASSSISTSGGIQETQYF. The CDR3 bases are TGTGCCAGCAGCTCAATATCGACTAGCGGGGGGATCCAAGAGACCCAGTACTTC. The chain is built from TRBV5-5 and TRBJ2-5, with 13 bases lining up with TRBD2. Germline CDR1 is SGHKS and CDR2 is YYEKEE (reference sequence). The V and J ends lost 3 bases and 1 base, in that order; junction bases with no gene match: 9. There are 18 residues in the CDR3.

This clonotype was counted a few times. The CDR3 nucleotides are TGTGCCAGCAGATATCACGACAGATACTATGGCTACACCTTC. Protein product: CASRYHDRYYGYTF. This chain links TRBV2 with TRBJ1-2, with D possibly TRBD1 on 5 matching bases. The length of the CDR3 is 14 residues. V lost 6 bases and J lost 3, with 14 bases in between. Germline V lookup: CDR1 SNHLY, CDR2 FYNNEI.

This clonotype appeared a few times. The chain carries TRBV7-9 and TRBJ1-2; unclear D gene. The CDR3 contains 12 residues. CDR1 is SEHNR and CDR2 is FQNEAQ in the germline V gene (reference sequence). V shed 5 bases and J shed 7 bases, with 11 bases lying between them. The CDR3 DNA is TGTGCCAGCAGCGTGGTAACAGCTGGCTACACCTTC. Translating it yields CASSVVTAGYTF.

This clonotype was detected a few times. The chain carries TRBV20-1 and TRBJ2-1; 8 bases map to TRBD1. V lost 6 bases and J lost 6; bases outside the gene matches: 10. The germline V gene has CDR1 DFQATT and CDR2 SNEGSKA (reference sequence). CDR3 length: 14 residues. The CDR3 nucleotides are TGCAGTGCAATGACAGGGGAATGGCCCAATGAGCAGTTCTTC. This sequence encodes CSAMTGEWPNEQFF.

In this sample, this clonotype turned up a few times. The gene calls are TRBV28 and TRBJ2-4; tentative D call: TRBD2 (7 bases). The V gene lost 11 bases and the J gene lost 4 bases, with 18 bases spanning the gap. CDR1 is MDHEN and CDR2 is SYDVKM in the germline V gene. The CDR3 runs 14 residues. CDR3 nucleotide sequence: TGTGCCTGCCTTAGGGGGGGGGGAAAAAACATTCAGTACTTC. Translating it yields CACLRGGGKNIQYF.

This clonotype was recorded at least ten times. The CDR3 loop reads CASSLTGGQPQHF. The DNA of the CDR3 is TGTGCCAGCAGCTTGACAGGGGGTCAGCCCCAGCATTTT. The chain combines TRBV7-3 with TRBJ1-5; 9 bases agree with TRBD1. Germline CDR1 and CDR2: SGHTA and FQGTGA. V lost 3 bases, J lost 6 bases, and 0 bases stayed unmatched. This CDR3 region has 13 residues. The full variable domain, with the rest looked up from reference TRBV7-3 and TRBJ1-5, is GAGVSQTPSNKVTEKGKYVELRCDPISGHTALYWYRQSLGQGPEFLIYFQGTGAADDSGLPNDRFFAVRPEGSVSTLKIQRTERGDSAVYLCASSLTGGQPQHFGDGTRLSIL.

This clonotype was counted only a few times. The V call is TRBV7-2, the J call TRBJ2-3; 12 bases are a match to TRBD2. CDR1 is SGHTA, CDR2 FQGNSA, per germline. This CDR3 is 17 amino acids long. Trimming removed 0 bases from V and 8 bases from J; junction bases left unmatched: 9. The CDR3, as DNA: TGTGCCAGCAGCTTAGCGGCTAGCGGGGGGGGGCAAGGTACGCAGTATTTT. Translating it yields CASSLAASGGGQGTQYF.